This T cell receptor beta chain was sequenced in a study of regulatory T cells in long-lasting Graves disease. Notes on the study in general: Persistent disease samples used TRBV28, TRBJ1-2 and TRBJ2-5 preferentially.

Library construction for TCR beta used iRepertoire HTBI primers and Arm-PCR of CDR3 regions. From the multiplex PCR reads, TCRdb called clonotypes with MiXCR, one entry per CDR3 protein. The sample lists 500,000 to 700,000 distinct CDR3 sequences, less than 20% occurring once. Trimming took 6 bases from V and 0 from J; bases not matched to a gene: 14. The CDR3 consists of 18 residues. The time point is: newly diagnosed GD, antithyroid drugs for less than 3 months. Making the TCR library involved RNA that had been extracted from PBMCs. This clonotype was observed a few times. The antigen remains undetermined. The same data also contributed to another study, on T cells in Graves' hyperthyroidism and ophthalmopathy.

This rearrangement joins TRBV12-3 or TRBV12-4 to TRBJ1-5, with 7 bases identical to TRBD1. The source was peripheral blood mononuclear cells (PBMCs), collected at new diagnosis, from a patient treated with antithyroid drugs. The origin of this receptor is a woman aged 25 to 39 with Graves disease. The CDR3 loop is CASSPFRQGDNSNQPQHF. CDR3 DNA: TGTGCCAGCAGCCCCTTTAGACAGGGCGATAATAGCAATCAGCCCCAGCATTTT.